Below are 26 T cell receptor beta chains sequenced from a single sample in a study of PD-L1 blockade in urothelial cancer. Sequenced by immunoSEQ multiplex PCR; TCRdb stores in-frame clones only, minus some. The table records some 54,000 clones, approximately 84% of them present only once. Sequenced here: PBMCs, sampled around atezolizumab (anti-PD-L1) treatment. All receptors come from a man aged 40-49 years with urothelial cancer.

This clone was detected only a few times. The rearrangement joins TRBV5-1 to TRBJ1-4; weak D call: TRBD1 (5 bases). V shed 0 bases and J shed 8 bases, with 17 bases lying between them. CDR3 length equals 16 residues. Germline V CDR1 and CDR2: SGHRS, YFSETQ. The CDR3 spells CASSLVGLGGLEKLFF. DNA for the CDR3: TGCGCCAGCAGCTTGGTCGGCCTGGGGGGATTAGAAAAACTGTTTTTT.

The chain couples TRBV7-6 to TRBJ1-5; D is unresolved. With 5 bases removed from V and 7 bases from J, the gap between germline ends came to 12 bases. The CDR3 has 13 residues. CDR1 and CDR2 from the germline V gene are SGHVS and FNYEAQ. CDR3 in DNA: TGTGCCAGCAGCGGAGGCTCCGGGCAGCCCCAGCATTTT. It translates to CASSGGSGQPQHF.

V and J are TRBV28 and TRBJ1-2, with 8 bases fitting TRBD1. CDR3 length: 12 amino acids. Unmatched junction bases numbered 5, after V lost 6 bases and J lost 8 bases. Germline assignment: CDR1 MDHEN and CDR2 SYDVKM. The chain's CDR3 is CASRSGTGGYTF. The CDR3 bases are TGTGCCAGCAGGTCCGGGACAGGAGGCTACACCTTC.

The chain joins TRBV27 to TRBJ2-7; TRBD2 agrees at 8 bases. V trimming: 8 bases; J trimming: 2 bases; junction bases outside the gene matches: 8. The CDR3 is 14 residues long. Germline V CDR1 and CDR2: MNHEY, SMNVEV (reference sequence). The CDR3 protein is CASRRGGPAYEQYF. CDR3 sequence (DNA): TGTGCCAGCCGCCGGGGGGGGCCCGCCTACGAGCAGTACTTC.

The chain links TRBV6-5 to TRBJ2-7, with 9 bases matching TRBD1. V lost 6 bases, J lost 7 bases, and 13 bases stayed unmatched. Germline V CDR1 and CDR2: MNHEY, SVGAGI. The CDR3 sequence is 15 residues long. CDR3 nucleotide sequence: TGTGCCAGCAGCCAACCCTCCGGGACAGGGCTGGAGCAGTACTTC. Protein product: CASSQPSGTGLEQYF.

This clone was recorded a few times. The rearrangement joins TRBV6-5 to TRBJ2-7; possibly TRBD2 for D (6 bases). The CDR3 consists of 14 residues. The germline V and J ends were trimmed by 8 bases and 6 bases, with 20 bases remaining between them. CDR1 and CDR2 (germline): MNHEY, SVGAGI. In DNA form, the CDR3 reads TGTGCCAGCTCTCCTCACCAGGTGGGAGGCGAGCAGTACTTC. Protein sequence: CASSPHQVGGEQYF.

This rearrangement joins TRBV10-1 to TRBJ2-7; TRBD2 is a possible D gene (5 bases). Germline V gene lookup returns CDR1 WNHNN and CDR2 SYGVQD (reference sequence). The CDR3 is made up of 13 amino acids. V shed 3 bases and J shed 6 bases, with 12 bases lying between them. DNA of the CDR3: TGCGCCAGCAGTGAAAGCAGGACTTCCGAGCAGTACTTC. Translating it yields CASSESRTSEQYF.

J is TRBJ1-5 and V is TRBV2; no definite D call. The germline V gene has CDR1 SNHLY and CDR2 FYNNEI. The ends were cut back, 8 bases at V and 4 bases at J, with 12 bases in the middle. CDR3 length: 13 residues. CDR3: CASGWVANQPQHF. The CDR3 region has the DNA TGTGCCAGCGGTTGGGTAGCAAATCAGCCCCAGCATTTT. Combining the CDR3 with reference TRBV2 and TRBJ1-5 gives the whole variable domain EPEVTQTPSHQVTQMGQEVILRCVPISNHLYFYWYRQILGQKVEFLVSFYNNEISEKSEIFDDQFSVERPDGSNFTLKIRSTKLEDSAMYFCASGWVANQPQHFGDGTRLSIL.

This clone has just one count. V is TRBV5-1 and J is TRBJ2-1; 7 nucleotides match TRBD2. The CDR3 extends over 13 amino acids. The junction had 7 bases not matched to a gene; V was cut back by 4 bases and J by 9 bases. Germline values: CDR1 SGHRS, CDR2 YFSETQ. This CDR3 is CASSPAGAGEQFF. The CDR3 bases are TGCGCCAGCAGCCCCGCGGGAGCGGGTGAGCAGTTCTTC.

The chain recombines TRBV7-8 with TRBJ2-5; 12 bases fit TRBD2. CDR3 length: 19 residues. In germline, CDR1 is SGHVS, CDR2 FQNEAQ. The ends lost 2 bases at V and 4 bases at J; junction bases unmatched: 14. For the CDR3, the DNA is TGTGCCAGCAGCTTATTTCGTAGGGGGGGACTAGCGGGCGGAGAGACCCAGTACTTC. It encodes CASSLFRRGGLAGGETQYF.

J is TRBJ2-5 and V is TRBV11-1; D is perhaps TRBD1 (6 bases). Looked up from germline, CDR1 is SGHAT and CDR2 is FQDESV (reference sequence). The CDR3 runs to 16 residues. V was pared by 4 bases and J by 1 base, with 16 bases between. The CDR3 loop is CASSYMTGALQETQYF. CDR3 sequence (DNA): TGTGCCAGCAGCTACATGACAGGAGCCCTCCAAGAGACCCAGTACTTC.

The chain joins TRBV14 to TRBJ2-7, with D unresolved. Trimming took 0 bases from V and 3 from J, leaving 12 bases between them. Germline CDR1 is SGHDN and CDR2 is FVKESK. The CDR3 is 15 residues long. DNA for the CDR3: TGTGCCAGCAGCCAAGAGGAGACCGGTTTCTACGAGCAGTACTTC. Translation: CASSQEETGFYEQYF.

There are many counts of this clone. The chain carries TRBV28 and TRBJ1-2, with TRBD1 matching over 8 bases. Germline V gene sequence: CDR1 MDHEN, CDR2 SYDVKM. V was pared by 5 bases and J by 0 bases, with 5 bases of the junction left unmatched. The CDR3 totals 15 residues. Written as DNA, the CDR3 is TGTGCCAGCAGTCCCGGGACAGGCGCTAACTATGGCTACACCTTC. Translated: CASSPGTGANYGYTF.

CDR3 sequence reads: CASSRDRYYEQYF. DNA for the CDR3: TGTGCCAGCTCGCGGGACAGATACTACGAGCAGTACTTC. The J gene is TRBJ2-7, the V gene TRBV18; D is perhaps TRBD1 (7 bases). The CDR3 contains 13 residues. V was cut by 6 bases and J by 3 bases, with 12 bases left in between. Germline loops: CDR1 KGHSH, CDR2 LQKENI.

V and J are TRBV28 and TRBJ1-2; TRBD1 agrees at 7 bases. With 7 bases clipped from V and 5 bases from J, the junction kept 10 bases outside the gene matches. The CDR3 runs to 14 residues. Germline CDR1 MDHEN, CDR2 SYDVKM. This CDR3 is CASTPRDRLYGYTF. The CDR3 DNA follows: TGTGCCAGCACCCCAAGGGACAGACTTTATGGCTACACCTTC.

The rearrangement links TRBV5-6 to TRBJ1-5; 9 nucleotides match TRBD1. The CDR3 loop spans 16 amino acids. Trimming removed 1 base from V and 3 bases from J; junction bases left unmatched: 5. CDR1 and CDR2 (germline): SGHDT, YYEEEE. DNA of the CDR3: TGTGCCAGCAGCTTGTTGGGACAGGGATCCAATCAGCCCCAGCATTTT. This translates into CASSLLGQGSNQPQHF.

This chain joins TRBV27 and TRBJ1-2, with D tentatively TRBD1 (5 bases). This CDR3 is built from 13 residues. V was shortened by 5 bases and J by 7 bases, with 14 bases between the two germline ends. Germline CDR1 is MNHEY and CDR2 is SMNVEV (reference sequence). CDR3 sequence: CASSLQGPRGYTF. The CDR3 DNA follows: TGTGCCAGCAGTCTTCAGGGTCCGCGTGGCTACACCTTC.

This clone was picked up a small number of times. The CDR3 spells CATMEQLNTEAFF. In DNA, the CDR3 is TGTGCCACAATGGAACAGTTGAACACTGAAGCTTTCTTT. The chain uses TRBV19 and TRBJ1-1; no clear D. This CDR3 region has 13 residues. CDR1 is LNHDA, CDR2 SQIVND, per germline (reference sequence). V was pared by 10 bases and J by 0 bases, with 12 bases between.

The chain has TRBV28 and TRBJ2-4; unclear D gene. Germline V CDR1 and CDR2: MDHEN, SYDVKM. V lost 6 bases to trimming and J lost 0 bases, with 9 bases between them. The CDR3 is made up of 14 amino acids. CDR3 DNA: TGTGCCAGCAGCACTCATGGAGCCAAAAACATTCAGTACTTC. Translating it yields CASSTHGAKNIQYF.

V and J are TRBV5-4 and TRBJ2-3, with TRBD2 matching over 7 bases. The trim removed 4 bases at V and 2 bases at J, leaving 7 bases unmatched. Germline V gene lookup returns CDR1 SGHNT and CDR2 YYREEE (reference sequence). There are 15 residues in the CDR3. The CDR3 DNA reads TGTGCCAGCAGCGCTCTAGCGGCCGACACAGATACGCAGTATTTT. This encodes CASSALAADTDTQYF.

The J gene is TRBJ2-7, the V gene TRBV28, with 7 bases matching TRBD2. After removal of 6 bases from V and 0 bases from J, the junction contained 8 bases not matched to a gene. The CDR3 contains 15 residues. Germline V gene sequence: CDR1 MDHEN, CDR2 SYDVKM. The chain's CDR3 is CASSPWREISYEQYF. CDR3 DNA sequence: TGTGCCAGCAGCCCTTGGCGGGAGATCTCCTACGAGCAGTACTTC.

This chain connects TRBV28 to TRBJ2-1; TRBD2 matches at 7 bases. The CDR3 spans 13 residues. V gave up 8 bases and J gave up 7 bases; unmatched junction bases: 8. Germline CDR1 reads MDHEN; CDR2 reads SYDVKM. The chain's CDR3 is CASFGGSRNEQFF. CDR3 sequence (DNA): TGTGCCAGCTTCGGCGGGAGTAGGAATGAGCAGTTCTTC.

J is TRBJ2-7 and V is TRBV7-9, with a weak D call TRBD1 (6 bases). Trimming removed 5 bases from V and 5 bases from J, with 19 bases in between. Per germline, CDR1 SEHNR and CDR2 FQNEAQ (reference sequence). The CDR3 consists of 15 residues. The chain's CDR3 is CASSQAGAGQDEQYF. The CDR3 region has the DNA TGTGCCAGCAGCCAGGCAGGGGCAGGGCAAGACGAGCAGTACTTC.

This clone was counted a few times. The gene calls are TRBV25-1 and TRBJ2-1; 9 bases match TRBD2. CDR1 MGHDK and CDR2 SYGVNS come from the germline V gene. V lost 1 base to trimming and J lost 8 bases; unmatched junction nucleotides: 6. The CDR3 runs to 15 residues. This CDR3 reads CASSEFSLAGHEQFF. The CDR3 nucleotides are TGTGCCAGCAGTGAATTTAGTCTAGCGGGGCATGAGCAGTTCTTC.

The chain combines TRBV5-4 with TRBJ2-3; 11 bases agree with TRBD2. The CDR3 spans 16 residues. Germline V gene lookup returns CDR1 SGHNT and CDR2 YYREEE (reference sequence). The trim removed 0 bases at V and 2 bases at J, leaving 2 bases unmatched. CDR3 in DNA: TGTGCCAGCAGCTTGGTGGGACTAGCGGCCACAGATACGCAGTATTTT. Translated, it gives CASSLVGLAATDTQYF.

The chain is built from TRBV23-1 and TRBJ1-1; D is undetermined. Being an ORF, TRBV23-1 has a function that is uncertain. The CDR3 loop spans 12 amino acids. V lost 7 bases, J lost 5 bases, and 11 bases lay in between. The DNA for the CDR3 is TGCGCCAGCACTCCGAGGCTTACTGAAGCTTTCTTT. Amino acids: CASTPRLTEAFF.